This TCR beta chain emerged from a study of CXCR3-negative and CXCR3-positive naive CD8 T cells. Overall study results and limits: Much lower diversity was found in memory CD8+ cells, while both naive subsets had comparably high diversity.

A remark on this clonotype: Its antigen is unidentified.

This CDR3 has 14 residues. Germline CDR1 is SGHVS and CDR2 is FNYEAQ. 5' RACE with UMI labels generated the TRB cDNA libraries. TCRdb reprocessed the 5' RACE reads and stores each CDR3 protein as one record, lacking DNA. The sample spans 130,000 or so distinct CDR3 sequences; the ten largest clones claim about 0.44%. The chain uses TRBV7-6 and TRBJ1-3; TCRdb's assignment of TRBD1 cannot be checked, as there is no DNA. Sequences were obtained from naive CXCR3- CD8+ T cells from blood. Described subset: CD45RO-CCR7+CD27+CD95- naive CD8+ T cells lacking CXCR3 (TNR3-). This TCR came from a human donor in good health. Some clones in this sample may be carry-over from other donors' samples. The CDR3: CASSSGTGENTIYF.